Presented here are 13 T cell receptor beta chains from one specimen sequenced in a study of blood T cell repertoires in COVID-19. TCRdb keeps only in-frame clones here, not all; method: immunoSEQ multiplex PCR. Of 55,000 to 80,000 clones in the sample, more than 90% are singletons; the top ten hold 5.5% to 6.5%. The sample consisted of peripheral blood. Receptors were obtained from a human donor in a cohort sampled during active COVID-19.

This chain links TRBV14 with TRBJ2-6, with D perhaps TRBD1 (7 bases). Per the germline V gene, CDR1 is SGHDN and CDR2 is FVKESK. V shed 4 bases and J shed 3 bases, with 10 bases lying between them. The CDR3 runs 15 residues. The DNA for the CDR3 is TGTGCCAGCAGCCCCAGGGGGGATGGGGCCAACGTCCTGACTTTC. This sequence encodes CASSPRGDGANVLTF.

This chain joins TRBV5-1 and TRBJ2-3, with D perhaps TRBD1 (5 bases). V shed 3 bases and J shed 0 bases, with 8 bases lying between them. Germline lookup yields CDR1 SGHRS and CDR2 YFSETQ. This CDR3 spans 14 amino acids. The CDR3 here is CASSSQGSTDTQYF. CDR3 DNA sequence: TGCGCCAGCAGCTCCCAGGGTAGCACAGATACGCAGTATTTT.

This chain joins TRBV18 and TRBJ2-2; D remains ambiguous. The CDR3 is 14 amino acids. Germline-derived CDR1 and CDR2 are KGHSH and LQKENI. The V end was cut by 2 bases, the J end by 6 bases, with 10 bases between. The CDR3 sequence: CASSPNRNSGELFF. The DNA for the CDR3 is TGTGCCAGCTCACCAAACAGAAATTCCGGGGAGCTGTTTTTT.

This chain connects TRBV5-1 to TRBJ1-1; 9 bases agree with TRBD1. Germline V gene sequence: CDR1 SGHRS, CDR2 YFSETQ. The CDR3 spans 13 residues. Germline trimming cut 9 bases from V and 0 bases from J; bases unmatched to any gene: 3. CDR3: CATRQGVNTEAFF. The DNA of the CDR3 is TGCGCCACTAGACAGGGGGTGAACACTGAAGCTTTCTTT.

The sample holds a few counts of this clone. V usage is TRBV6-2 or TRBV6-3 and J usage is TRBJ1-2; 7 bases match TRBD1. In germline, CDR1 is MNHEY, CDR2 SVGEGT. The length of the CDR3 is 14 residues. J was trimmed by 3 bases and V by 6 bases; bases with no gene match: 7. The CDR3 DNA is TGTGCCAGCAGCCAAAGGACAGGTGACTATGGCTACACCTTC. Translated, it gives CASSQRTGDYGYTF.

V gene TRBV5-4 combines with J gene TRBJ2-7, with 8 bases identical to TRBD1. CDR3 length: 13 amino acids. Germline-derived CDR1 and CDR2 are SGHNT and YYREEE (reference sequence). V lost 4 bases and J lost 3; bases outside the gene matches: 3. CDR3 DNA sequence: TGTGCCAGCAGCACAGGGGGAGTCTACGAGCAGTACTTC. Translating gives CASSTGGVYEQYF.

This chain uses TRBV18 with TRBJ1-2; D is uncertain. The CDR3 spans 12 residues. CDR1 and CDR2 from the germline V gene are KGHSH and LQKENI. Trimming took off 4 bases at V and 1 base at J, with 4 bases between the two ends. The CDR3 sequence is CASSLLNYGYTF. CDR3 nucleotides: TGTGCCAGCTCACTCCTTAACTATGGCTACACCTTC.

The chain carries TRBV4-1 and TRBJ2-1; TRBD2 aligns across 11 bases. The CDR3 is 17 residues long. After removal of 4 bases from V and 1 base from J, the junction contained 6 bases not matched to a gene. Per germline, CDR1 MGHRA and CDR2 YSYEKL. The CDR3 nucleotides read TGCGCCAGCAGCCCTAGCGGGAGGCCTAATTCCTACAATGAGCAGTTCTTC. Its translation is CASSPSGRPNSYNEQFF.

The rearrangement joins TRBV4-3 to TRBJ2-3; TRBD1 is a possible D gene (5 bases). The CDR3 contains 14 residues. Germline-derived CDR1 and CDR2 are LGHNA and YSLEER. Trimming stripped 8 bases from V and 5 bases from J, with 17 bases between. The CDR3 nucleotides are TGCGCCAGCGGCCGCGGTAGAAGGGGAGATACGCAGTATTTT. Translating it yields CASGRGRRGDTQYF.

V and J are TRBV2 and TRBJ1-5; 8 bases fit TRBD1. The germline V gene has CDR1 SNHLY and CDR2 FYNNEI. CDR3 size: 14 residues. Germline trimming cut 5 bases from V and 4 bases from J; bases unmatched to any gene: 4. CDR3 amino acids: CASSPGQGNQPQHF. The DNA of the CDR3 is TGTGCCAGCAGTCCCGGACAGGGTAATCAGCCCCAGCATTTT.

The CDR3 region has the DNA TGTGCCAGCAGCCCGACACTCGAACTGGAAACTAGCTCTGGGGCCAACGTCCTGACTTTC. Translation gives CASSPTLELETSSGANVLTF. This chain connects TRBV28 to TRBJ2-6; possibly TRBD2 for D (5 bases). CDR3 size: 20 residues. V lost 6 bases to trimming and J lost 0 bases, with 24 bases between them. Germline V lookup: CDR1 MDHEN, CDR2 SYDVKM.

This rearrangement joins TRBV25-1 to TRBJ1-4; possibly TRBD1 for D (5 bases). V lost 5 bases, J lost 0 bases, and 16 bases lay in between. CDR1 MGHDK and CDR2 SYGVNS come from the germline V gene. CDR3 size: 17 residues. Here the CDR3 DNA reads TGTGCCAGCAGTATTGTTTGGGGCCTGACAACTAATGAAAAACTGTTTTTT. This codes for CASSIVWGLTTNEKLFF.

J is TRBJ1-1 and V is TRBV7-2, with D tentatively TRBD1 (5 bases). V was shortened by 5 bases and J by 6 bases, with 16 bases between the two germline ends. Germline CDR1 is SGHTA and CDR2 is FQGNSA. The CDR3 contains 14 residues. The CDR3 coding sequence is TGTGCCAGCAGCCCAGACCTAGGGGCGGCTGAAGCTTTCTTT. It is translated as CASSPDLGAAEAFF.